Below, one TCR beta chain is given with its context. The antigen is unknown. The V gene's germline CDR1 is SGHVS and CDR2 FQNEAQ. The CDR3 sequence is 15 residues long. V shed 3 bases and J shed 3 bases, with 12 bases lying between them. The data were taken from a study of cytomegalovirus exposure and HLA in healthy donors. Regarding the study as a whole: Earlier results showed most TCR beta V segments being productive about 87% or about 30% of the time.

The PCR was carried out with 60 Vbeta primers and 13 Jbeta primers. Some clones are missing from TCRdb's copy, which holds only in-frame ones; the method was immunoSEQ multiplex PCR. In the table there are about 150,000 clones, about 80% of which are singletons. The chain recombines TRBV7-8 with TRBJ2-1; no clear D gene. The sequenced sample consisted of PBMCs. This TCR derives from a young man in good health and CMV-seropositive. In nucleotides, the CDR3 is TGTGCCAGCAGCTTGTGGGTGGAGAGCTACAATGAGCAGTTCTTC. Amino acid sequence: CASSLWVESYNEQFF. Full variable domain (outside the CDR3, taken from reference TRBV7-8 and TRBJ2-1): GAGVSQSPRYKVAKRGQDVALRCDPISGHVSLFWYQQALGQGPEFLTYFQNEAQLDKSGLPSDRFFAERPEGSVSTLKIQRTQQEDSAVYLCASSLWVESYNEQFFGPGTRLTVL.